The clone carrying this T cell receptor (beta chain) came up a few times. The antigen is unknown. Amplification of TCR beta CDR3 regions was performed using RNA transcripts as template. The TCR CDR3 was amplified in a first-round RT-PCR using the HTBI primer set. From the multiplex PCR reads, TCRdb called clonotypes with MiXCR, one entry per CDR3 protein. The sample includes nearly 600,000 distinct CDR3 sequences, 12% to 15% of them seen just once. This specimen comes from a study of T cells in Graves' hyperthyroidism and ophthalmopathy. In the study overall: Pretreatment peripheral blood was obtained at initial diagnosis.

Findings and caveats of the study: By a 13 V-J model, ophthalmopathy was set apart from stable hyperthyroidism.

J lost 3 bases, V lost 0 bases, and 4 bases had no gene match. Per germline, CDR1 SGHRS and CDR2 YFSETQ. The CDR3 spans 17 residues. The clonotype was recovered from a woman aged 18 to 35 with Graves' ophthalmopathy. Sequencing input: blood. V usage is TRBV5-1 and J usage is TRBJ2-5, with 14 bases that match TRBD2. CDR3 DNA: TGCGCCAGCAGCTTGGGGACTAGCGGGAGGTCGGAAGAGACCCAGTACTTC. Translation gives CASSLGTSGRSEETQYF.